The present T cell receptor (beta chain) was sequenced within a study of blood T cell repertoires in COVID-19 (TCRdb year 2020). A note on the overall study: Recovered participants in ImmuneRACE Cohort 3 were defined by two consecutive negative NP/OP PCR tests, clearance by a healthcare professional, or resolution of symptoms. The collaborator samples originated in the United States, Italy and Spain and spanned the acute and convalescent phases of COVID-19. The dataset comprised deeply sampled blood TCRbeta repertoires from subjects exposed to, actively infected with, or recovered from COVID-19. The prospective study material was composed of cDNA or gDNA derived from T cells, B-cell-depleted T cells, or PBMCs. The repertoires were released in a freely available public database meant as a resource for research on the immune response to SARS-CoV-2. A de-identified subject ID, COVID-19 status, age in years and sex were almost always included in the sample metadata. Where available, HLA class I and class II types were taken from metadata supplied by the sample provider and were not determined by assay-based typing. The samples were drawn from the first 160 participants of the ongoing ImmuneRACE study and from 1,254 subjects provided by 6 global collaborators.

Trimming removed 4 bases from V and 4 bases from J, leaving 8 bases between the germline ends. From the cysteine through the phenylalanine, the CDR3 covers 13 amino acids. CDR3 DNA is the only sequence kept; it has 39 bases, read in frame from the first base. Reading the germline V gene gives CDR1 MNHEY and CDR2 SVGEGT. Enrolling through a virtual design, the prospective study's participants ranged in age from roughly 18 to 95 years and lived across approximately 25 United States geographic areas. To assign participants to cohorts, the prospective study relied on clinical history that participants themselves reported in a screening survey and a study questionnaire. Each participant in the prospective study had whole blood, serum and a nasopharyngeal or oropharyngeal swab collected by mobile phlebotomists. Over a roughly two-month period, participants in the prospective study had the option of providing additional blood draws and questionnaires. Blood samples from the prospective study were shipped frozen or at room temperature prior to DNA extraction.

The immunoSEQ Assay, a bias-controlled multiplex PCR, was used to amplify TCRbeta CDR3 regions from genomic DNA. The published analysis was carried out like this. Nucleated cell counts per sample were estimated from amplification of reference gene primers within the assay. To quantify the absolute abundance of each unique TCRbeta CDR3 rearrangement, sequence reads were collapsed and filtered. Productive Simpson clonality was computed per sample as the square root of Simpson's diversity index over productive rearrangements. In TCRdb, the immuneACCESS table is reduced to in-frame sequences with V and J assigned. These tables do not hold every clone; where another copy was compared, an unresolved V gene accounts for under half, and the others remain unexplained. V, J and clone size derive from that table, while D and trimming were established from the DNA sequence. The sample table shows 200,000 to 250,000 clones, and about 86% are seen once. Approximately 3% of the sample comes from the top ten.

Overall results and qualifications from the work: The amount of clinical and demographic metadata varied by source and participant and was provided uncurated.

In regard to this clone: Its antigen has not been determined. Base qualities are not recorded, but no much larger clone differs from it by a single base.

This TCR came from a woman between 50 and 59 years old in a cohort exposed to, infected with or recovered from COVID-19 (not recorded which). The sample comprised PBMCs or T cells enriched from blood (not recorded which). Rearrangement joined TRBV6-2 or TRBV6-3 to TRBJ2-4, with a tentative D gene TRBD2 over 6 matching bases. The DNA sequence follows: TGTGCCAGCAGTTCTCGGGGGAAAAACATTCAGTACTTC. Its translation is CASSSRGKNIQYF.